The following is a T cell receptor (beta chain) sequence with its context. This record belongs to a study of blood T cell repertoires in COVID-19. Original data processing: Reference gene primers were amplified, and this amplification served to estimate nucleated cell counts. The data were produced by immunoSEQ multiplex PCR, yet TCRdb's version contains in-frame clones alone and is incomplete. The D gene and trimming were derived from the DNA, and the V and J assignments and clone size from that table. The repertoire holds more than 95,000 clones, with 90% to 95% as singletons. Germline-derived CDR1 and CDR2 are SGHDT and YYEEEE. The V and J ends lost 2 bases and 6 bases respectively, with 11 bases between them. The CDR3 runs 13 residues.

This TCR was sampled from a human donor in a cohort sampled during active COVID-19. This rearrangement joins TRBV5-6 to TRBJ1-1; perhaps TRBD1 as D (5 bases). The sequencing sample was made of peripheral blood. CDR3 sequence reads: CASSFPRVSEAFF. The CDR3 nucleotides are TGTGCCAGCAGCTTTCCCAGGGTCTCTGAAGCTTTCTTT.